A single sample gave rise to the 30 T cell receptor beta chains below, sequenced in a study of blood T cell repertoires in COVID-19. The repertoire was sequenced with immunoSEQ multiplex PCR; TCRdb's copy has only in-frame clones and lacks some. The table includes roughly 160,000 clones, around four fifths detected once. Sequencing was carried out using peripheral blood. These receptors all come from a woman of 80 years or more with COVID-19, enrolled during active disease.

A few counts support this clone. The J gene is TRBJ1-1, the V gene TRBV18; 9 bases match TRBD1. The germline V gene encodes CDR1 KGHSH and CDR2 LQKENI. J was trimmed by 3 bases and V by 3 bases; bases with no gene match: 14. The CDR3 extends over 18 amino acids. The CDR3 region is CASSPLATGGLVYTEAFF. For the CDR3, the DNA is TGTGCCAGCTCACCTCTCGCGACAGGGGGTTTGGTGTACACTGAAGCTTTCTTT.

V is TRBV6-5 and J is TRBJ2-7; the match to TRBD1 covers 7 bases. The CDR3 has 13 amino acids. J gave up 7 bases and V 6 bases, and 9 bases lay outside the gene matches. CDR1 is MNHEY and CDR2 is SVGAGI in the germline V gene. The CDR3 spells CASRGQVASEQYF. As DNA, the CDR3 is TGTGCCAGCAGAGGACAGGTCGCAAGTGAGCAGTACTTC.

The chain combines TRBV4-1 with TRBJ1-1, with D perhaps TRBD1 (6 bases). Germline V CDR1 and CDR2: MGHRA, YSYEKL. V was cut by 0 bases and J by 3 bases, with 11 bases left in between. The CDR3 has 15 residues. The DNA for the CDR3 is TGCGCCAGCAGCCAAGACCAGGGGCCGGACACTGAAGCTTTCTTT. Translation: CASSQDQGPDTEAFF.

This sequence joins TRBV10-3 and TRBJ2-6; 9 bases map to TRBD2. The germline gives CDR1 ENHRY, CDR2 SYGVKD. This CDR3 is built from 16 residues. The V segment lost 3 bases and the J segment 2 bases; nucleotides outside the gene matches: 2. This chain's CDR3 is CAISELAGAGANVLTF. The CDR3 DNA is TGTGCCATCAGTGAATTAGCGGGAGCTGGGGCCAACGTCCTGACTTTC.

The chain links TRBV30 to TRBJ1-3; D remains unclear. Trimming removed 1 base from V and 8 bases from J, with 15 bases in between. Germline CDR1 and CDR2: GTSNPN and SVGIG (reference sequence). This CDR3 has 14 amino acids. The CDR3 region has the DNA TGTGCCTGGAGTGGCCCCCCCGAGGTGGACACCATATATTTT. As protein: CAWSGPPEVDTIYF.

This chain links TRBV6-5 with TRBJ2-3; 7 bases map to TRBD2. CDR1 is MNHEY, CDR2 SVGAGI, per germline. V was pared by 7 bases and J by 2 bases, with 6 bases of the junction left unmatched. The CDR3 loop spans 14 amino acids. The CDR3 is CASTKGLLTDTQYF. The CDR3 DNA is TGTGCCAGCACCAAGGGACTACTCACAGATACGCAGTATTTT.

The J gene is TRBJ2-2, the V gene TRBV27; 7 bases are a match to TRBD2. The CDR3 consists of 17 residues. J was trimmed by 4 bases and V by 1 base; bases with no gene match: 9. CDR1 and CDR2 from the germline V gene are MNHEY and SMNVEV (reference sequence). CDR3 loop: CASSLYGGGPSTGELFF. CDR3 bases: TGTGCCAGCAGTTTATATGGGGGAGGGCCCAGCACCGGGGAGCTGTTTTTT.

The chain couples TRBV27 to TRBJ1-1, with a weak D call TRBD1 (5 bases). In germline, CDR1 is MNHEY, CDR2 SMNVEV (reference sequence). The V and J ends lost 6 bases and 3 bases respectively, with 14 bases between them. The CDR3 sequence is 14 residues long. Here the CDR3 reads CASSRKGADTEAFF. The CDR3, as DNA: TGTGCCAGCAGCAGAAAAGGGGCTGACACTGAAGCTTTCTTT.

The chain has TRBV6-4 and TRBJ2-3; 10 bases align to TRBD2. CDR1 and CDR2 (germline): MRHNA, SNTAGT. This CDR3 contains 20 residues. V was clipped by 5 bases and J by 1 base; unmatched bases: 18. Here the CDR3 reads CASSLRFSGLAETGTDTQYF. CDR3 nucleotide sequence: TGTGCCAGCAGTCTGCGGTTCTCAGGACTAGCGGAAACCGGCACAGATACGCAGTATTTT.

J is TRBJ2-1 and V is TRBV9; 7 positions match TRBD2. The CDR3 is 16 residues long. The V gene end was trimmed by 2 bases and the J gene end by 7 bases; junction bases not matched to a gene: 12. Germline CDR1 reads SGDLS; CDR2 reads YYNGEE. DNA of the CDR3: TGTGCCAGCAGCGTGAGGCCCGCGGGAGAACATAATGAGCAGTTCTTC. Translating it yields CASSVRPAGEHNEQFF.

The chain joins TRBV6-5 to TRBJ2-7, with a weak D call TRBD1 (5 bases). Germline V gene lookup returns CDR1 MNHEY and CDR2 SVGAGI. Trimming took off 6 bases at V and 7 bases at J, with 22 bases between the two ends. This CDR3 has 15 amino acids. The CDR3 sequence is CASRPFGRAFEEQYF. The CDR3 coding sequence is TGTGCCAGCAGGCCCTTTGGCAGGGCCTTTGAAGAGCAGTACTTC.

This clone was observed once. J is TRBJ2-3 and V is TRBV7-8; the D is unclear. V lost 5 bases to trimming and J lost 0 bases, with 15 bases between them. This CDR3 contains 16 residues. The germline V gene has CDR1 SGHVS and CDR2 FQNEAQ. The DNA for the CDR3 is TGTGCCAGCAGCCCGCTGACATTTACTAGCACAGATACGCAGTATTTT. It is translated as CASSPLTFTSTDTQYF.

This rearrangement joins TRBV28 to TRBJ1-1, with D possibly matching TRBD1 (6 bases). The germline V gene has CDR1 MDHEN and CDR2 SYDVKM. This CDR3 has 14 amino acids. Trimming removed 3 bases from V and 2 bases from J, with 10 bases in between. The CDR3 loop is CASSLWTDNTEAFF. CDR3 nucleotide sequence: TGTGCCAGCAGTTTGTGGACAGATAACACTGAAGCTTTCTTT.

V usage is TRBV9 and J usage is TRBJ2-5; 8 nucleotides align to TRBD1. V lost 0 bases to trimming and J lost 7 bases; unmatched junction nucleotides: 5. In germline, CDR1 is SGDLS, CDR2 YYNGEE. The CDR3 loop spans 14 amino acids. This CDR3 is CASSVDWTGMTQYF. CDR3 nucleotides: TGTGCCAGCAGCGTAGACTGGACAGGGATGACCCAGTACTTC.

The chain carries TRBV30 and TRBJ1-2; no firm D call. V gave up 3 bases and J gave up 4 bases, with 6 bases separating them. The CDR3 contains 11 residues. CDR1 and CDR2 from the germline V gene are GTSNPN and SVGIG (reference sequence). The CDR3 here is CAWRQSYGYTF. The CDR3 region has the DNA TGTGCCTGGAGGCAGTCCTATGGCTACACCTTC.

The gene calls are TRBV7-9 and TRBJ2-1; 14 nucleotides agree with TRBD2. CDR1 and CDR2 (germline): SEHNR, FQNEAQ (reference sequence). Trimming removed 4 bases from V and 3 bases from J; junction bases left unmatched: 5. This CDR3 region has 17 residues. For the CDR3, the DNA is TGTGCCAGCAGCTCCGGGACTAGCGGGAGCATCTACAATGAGCAGTTCTTC. This translates into CASSSGTSGSIYNEQFF.

The chain carries TRBV7-3 and TRBJ1-1, with 8 positions matching TRBD1. In germline, CDR1 is SGHTA, CDR2 FQGTGA. The CDR3 totals 14 residues. The V gene end was trimmed by 5 bases and the J gene end by 1 base; junction bases not matched to a gene: 3. The CDR3 DNA reads as TGTGCCAGCAGCAGGACAGGGAAGAACACTGAAGCTTTCTTT. Amino acid sequence: CASSRTGKNTEAFF.

The chain has TRBV30 and TRBJ2-7; tentative D call: TRBD2 (5 bases). This CDR3 has 12 amino acids. V was clipped by 3 bases and J by 1 base, with 7 bases between them. CDR1 and CDR2 (germline): GTSNPN, SVGIG (reference sequence). DNA for the CDR3: TGTGCCTGGAGCGGAGGATCCTACGAGCAGTACTTC. This encodes CAWSGGSYEQYF.

The gene calls are TRBV18 and TRBJ1-2; D unclear. There are 16 residues in the CDR3. CDR1 KGHSH and CDR2 LQKENI come from the germline V gene. Trimming left V 1 base short and J 7 bases short, with 19 bases between. This chain's CDR3 is CASSPLQVGIAAGYTF. In DNA form, the CDR3 reads TGTGCCAGCTCACCACTCCAAGTTGGGATAGCGGCTGGCTACACCTTC.

This clone was recorded a few times. The chain recombines TRBV28 with TRBJ2-1, with TRBD2 matching 10 bases. The CDR3 runs 14 residues. With 2 bases clipped from V and 7 bases from J, the junction kept 2 bases outside the gene matches. Germline V gives CDR1 MDHEN, CDR2 SYDVKM. The DNA of the CDR3 is TGTGCCAGCAGTTTACTAGCGGGAGATAATGAGCAGTTCTTC. This gives the protein CASSLLAGDNEQFF.

The V and J genes are TRBV19 and TRBJ1-6, with TRBD1 matching over 7 bases. Germline lookup yields CDR1 LNHDA and CDR2 SQIVND (reference sequence). CDR3 length: 15 amino acids. With V trimmed by 4 bases and J by 8 bases, 8 bases remained unmatched. The DNA of the CDR3 is TGTGCCAGTAGTACAGAGGACAGGCTAGATTCACCCCTCCACTTT. Amino acids: CASSTEDRLDSPLHF. Full variable domain (remainder filled in from reference TRBV19 and TRBJ1-6): DGGITQSPKYLFRKEGQNVTLSCEQNLNHDAMYWYRQDPGQGLRLIYYSQIVNDFQKGDIAEGYSVSREKKESFPLTVTSAQKNPTAFYLCASSTEDRLDSPLHFGNGTRLTVT.

This chain connects TRBV9 to TRBJ2-3, with TRBD2 identical over 8 bases. The V gene's germline CDR1 is SGDLS and CDR2 YYNGEE. The trim removed 2 bases at V and 7 bases at J, leaving 6 bases unmatched. This CDR3 is 14 amino acids long. CDR3 nucleotide sequence: TGTGCCAGCAGCGTGACTAGCGAGGGGTATACGCAGTATTTT. Encoded protein: CASSVTSEGYTQYF.

The V and J genes are TRBV6-5 and TRBJ2-5; the D gene is possibly TRBD1 (6 bases). The CDR3 is 13 residues long. Per the germline V gene, CDR1 is MNHEY and CDR2 is SVGAGI. Trimming stripped 11 bases from V and 4 bases from J, with 17 bases between. The CDR3 loop is CAGTFGIGETQYF. The DNA of the CDR3 is TGTGCCGGGACATTTGGTATCGGAGAGACCCAGTACTTC.

V usage is TRBV5-1 and J usage is TRBJ2-3; D ambiguous. Germline V gene data show CDR1 as SGHRS and CDR2 as YFSETQ. The V gene lost 7 bases and the J gene lost 8 bases, with 20 bases spanning the gap. This CDR3 is built from 14 residues. CDR3 DNA sequence: TGCGCCAGCTCCTTCCTCGGCGAGGCCACTACGCAGTATTTT. Translated: CASSFLGEATTQYF.

This clone showed up just once. V is TRBV7-2 and J is TRBJ1-5; D is uncertain. Trimming removed 3 bases from V and 6 bases from J, with 9 bases in between. Germline V lookup: CDR1 SGHTA, CDR2 FQGNSA. This CDR3 has 13 amino acids. The CDR3 nucleotides are TGTGCCAGCAGCTTGCAGGAAGGTCAGCCCCAGCATTTT. Residues: CASSLQEGQPQHF. Filled out from reference TRBV7-2 and TRBJ1-5, the complete variable domain reads GAGVSQSPSNKVTEKGKDVELRCDPISGHTALYWYRQSLGQGLEFLIYFQGNSAPDKSGLPSDRFSAERTGGSVSTLTIQRTQQEDSAVYLCASSLQEGQPQHFGDGTRLSIL.

The J gene is TRBJ1-2, the V gene TRBV10-3, with 8 positions matching TRBD1. CDR3 length: 13 amino acids. The J segment lost 4 bases and the V segment lost 10 bases, leaving 8 bases of the junction unmatched. Germline CDR1 ENHRY, CDR2 SYGVKD. The CDR3 bases are TGTGCCACCACGGACAGGGACGTCTATGGCTACACCTTC. Its translation is CATTDRDVYGYTF.

V is TRBV2 and J is TRBJ2-7; 11 bases fit TRBD1. Looked up from germline, CDR1 is SNHLY and CDR2 is FYNNEI. With 4 bases clipped from V and 2 bases from J, the junction kept 1 base outside the gene matches. The CDR3 is 14 amino acids. As DNA, the CDR3 is TGTGCCAGCAGTGGGACAGGGGGCGCCTACGAGCAGTACTTC. Protein: CASSGTGGAYEQYF.

This clone was detected once. The chain employs TRBV30 and TRBJ1-6; D remains ambiguous. The V end lost 0 bases, the J end lost 8 bases, and 8 bases lay between the germline ends. CDR1 is GTSNPN and CDR2 is SVGIG in the germline V gene (reference sequence). The CDR3 covers 13 residues. DNA of the CDR3: TGTGCCTGGAGTGTAAAATCGGATTCACCCCTCCACTTT. Its protein product is CAWSVKSDSPLHF.

The chain employs TRBV18 and TRBJ1-2, with D possibly matching TRBD1 (6 bases). The CDR3 has 16 residues. The ends were cut back, 1 base at V and 1 base at J, with 13 bases in the middle. Germline lookup yields CDR1 KGHSH and CDR2 LQKENI. The CDR3 bases are TGTGCCAGCTCACCACGGCCAGGGGCCGATAACTATGGCTACACCTTC. It codes for CASSPRPGADNYGYTF. The complete variable domain, with remaining parts taken from reference TRBV18 and TRBJ1-2, reads NAGVMQNPRHLVRRRGQEARLRCSPMKGHSHVYWYRQLPEEGLKFMVYLQKENIIDESGMPKERFSAEFPKEGPSILRIQQVVRGDSAAYFCASSPRPGADNYGYTFGSGTRLTVV.

V and J are TRBV5-8 and TRBJ2-2, with TRBD1 as a possible D gene (6 bases). Deletions cut 5 bases from V and 4 bases from J, with 15 bases between. Germline CDR1 is SGHTS and CDR2 is YDEGEE. CDR3 length: 15 amino acids. CDR3 sequence: CASSLPSGVTGELFF. In DNA form, the CDR3 reads TGTGCCAGCAGTTTACCTTCAGGGGTCACCGGGGAGCTGTTTTTT.